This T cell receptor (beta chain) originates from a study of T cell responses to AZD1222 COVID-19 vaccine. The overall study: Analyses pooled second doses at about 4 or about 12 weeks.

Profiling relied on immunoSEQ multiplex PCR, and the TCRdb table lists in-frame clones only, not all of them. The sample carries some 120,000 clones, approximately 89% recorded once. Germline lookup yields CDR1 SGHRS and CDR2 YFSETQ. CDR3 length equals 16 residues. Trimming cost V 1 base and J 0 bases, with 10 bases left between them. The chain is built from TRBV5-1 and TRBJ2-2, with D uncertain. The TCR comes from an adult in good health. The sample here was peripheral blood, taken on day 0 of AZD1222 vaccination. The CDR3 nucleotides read TGCGCCAGCAGCTTGTCAGGACCGACGAACACCGGGGAGCTGTTTTTT. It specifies CASSLSGPTNTGELFF.